These 13 T cell receptor beta chains were all obtained from the same sample, sequenced in a study of T cell responses to AZD1222 COVID-19 vaccine. Some clones are missing from TCRdb's copy, which holds only in-frame ones; the method was immunoSEQ multiplex PCR. The sample includes about 150,000 clones, about 94% seen only once; the top ten take approximately 3.7%. Sequenced material: peripheral blood, taken 28 days after the second AZD1222 dose. Receptors originate from an adult who received the AZD1222 COVID-19 vaccine.

This clone was seen only a few times. The chain couples TRBV3-1 (or the pseudogene TRBV3-2) to TRBJ2-7, with unresolved D. Trimming removed 4 bases from V and 0 bases from J, with 10 bases in between. The CDR3 spans 14 residues. Looked up from germline, CDR1 is LGHDT and CDR2 is YNNKEL (reference sequence). In DNA form, the CDR3 reads TGTGCCAGCAGCCGTACGCAAGGCTCCTACGAGCAGTACTTC. This gives the protein CASSRTQGSYEQYF.

This chain uses TRBV7-2 with TRBJ2-5, with 8 nucleotides matching TRBD2. In germline, CDR1 is SGHTA, CDR2 FQGNSA. J lost 2 bases, V lost 0 bases, and 2 bases had no gene match. The CDR3 is 15 residues long. The CDR3 nucleotides are TGTGCCAGCAGCTTAGCCGCGGGGGGTCAAGAGACCCAGTACTTC. This translates into CASSLAAGGQETQYF.

V and J are TRBV29-1 and TRBJ2-1; 10 nucleotides line up with TRBD2. CDR3 length: 11 residues. In germline, CDR1 is SQVTM, CDR2 ANQGSEA. After removal of 2 bases from V and 15 bases from J, the junction contained 4 bases not matched to a gene. CDR3 nucleotides: TGCAGCGTTGAAAGCGGGAGGGCGGGGTTCTTC. Amino acids: CSVESGRAGFF.

The chain employs TRBV9 and TRBJ2-1, with 8 bases identical to TRBD1. CDR3 length equals 16 residues. From germline, CDR1 is SGDLS and CDR2 YYNGEE. The ends lost 2 bases at V and 6 bases at J; junction bases unmatched: 10. The CDR3: CASSVQIRGRGNEQFF. The CDR3 DNA sequence: TGTGCCAGCAGCGTCCAAATCAGGGGGCGAGGCAATGAGCAGTTCTTC.

The chain joins TRBV14 to TRBJ1-1, with D tentatively TRBD1 (5 bases). Germline lookup yields CDR1 SGHDN and CDR2 FVKESK. Trimming removed 4 bases at V and 2 bases at J, with 14 bases between. The CDR3 runs to 15 residues. CDR3 bases: TGTGCCAGCAGCCGCTACCGGACACCTAACACTGAAGCTTTCTTT. Translated: CASSRYRTPNTEAFF.

The chain links TRBV5-4 to TRBJ1-2, with TRBD1 identical over 12 bases. V lost 6 bases and J lost 4; bases outside the gene matches: 7. The germline CDR1 and CDR2 sequences are SGHNT and YYREEE (reference sequence). This CDR3 is built from 15 residues. CDR3 sequence reads: CASMGQGAPGYGYTF. In DNA form, the CDR3 reads TGTGCCAGCATGGGACAGGGGGCGCCGGGCTATGGCTACACCTTC. Combining the CDR3 with reference TRBV5-4 and TRBJ1-2 gives the whole variable domain ETGVTQSPTHLIKTRGQQVTLRCSSQSGHNTVSWYQQALGQGPQFIFQYYREEENGRGNFPPRFSGLQFPNYSSELNVNALELDDSALYLCASMGQGAPGYGYTFGSGTRLTVV.

The chain employs TRBV2 and TRBJ2-7; no clear D gene. CDR1 and CDR2 (germline): SNHLY, FYNNEI. V lost 8 bases and J 1 base, leaving 6 bases between the germline ends. The CDR3 spans 11 residues. The CDR3, as DNA: TGTGCCAGCTGTGTGTCCTACGAGCAGTACTTC. It codes for CASCVSYEQYF.

Here the CDR3 reads CASQTTGQDPYEQYF. Here the CDR3 DNA reads TGTGCCAGCCAAACCACTGGGCAGGACCCCTACGAGCAGTACTTC. The V gene is TRBV18, the J gene TRBJ2-7, with D uncertain. V was shortened by 8 bases and J by 2 bases, with 19 bases between the two germline ends. CDR1 and CDR2 (germline): KGHSH, LQKENI. CDR3 length equals 15 residues. Drawing the rest from reference TRBV18 and TRBJ2-7, the complete variable domain is NAGVMQNPRHLVRRRGQEARLRCSPMKGHSHVYWYRQLPEEGLKFMVYLQKENIIDESGMPKERFSAEFPKEGPSILRIQQVVRGDSAAYFCASQTTGQDPYEQYFGPGTRLTVT.

The genes are TRBV3-1 (or the pseudogene TRBV3-2) and TRBJ1-1, with D possibly matching TRBD1 (5 bases). Germline CDR1 reads LGHDT; CDR2 reads YNNKEL (reference sequence). CDR3 length: 17 residues. Trimming removed 0 bases at V and 1 base at J, with 15 bases between. This CDR3 is CASSQEFLGGGNTEAFF. In DNA form, the CDR3 reads TGTGCCAGCAGCCAAGAGTTTTTGGGGGGAGGGAACACTGAAGCTTTCTTT.

The chain carries TRBV5-1 and TRBJ1-3; maybe TRBD1 (5 bases). Germline loops: CDR1 SGHRS, CDR2 YFSETQ. The V gene lost 3 bases and the J gene lost 4 bases, with 17 bases spanning the gap. This CDR3 has 16 amino acids. CDR3 in amino acids: CASSWYPGLGGNTIYF. CDR3 nucleotides: TGCGCCAGCAGCTGGTACCCAGGGCTGGGAGGAAACACCATATATTTT.

V gene TRBV5-4 combines with J gene TRBJ1-5, with TRBD1 as a possible D gene (5 bases). This CDR3 is built from 18 residues. Germline V gene data show CDR1 as SGHNT and CDR2 as YYREEE (reference sequence). Trimming removed 6 bases at V and 4 bases at J, with 26 bases between. The chain's CDR3 is CASNHYRLRQRPNQPQHF. The CDR3 DNA reads TGTGCCAGCAACCATTATCGGTTGAGACAGAGACCGAATCAGCCCCAGCATTTT.

The chain employs TRBV4-2 and TRBJ2-1, with D possibly being TRBD1 (6 bases). The CDR3 spans 17 residues. From germline, CDR1 is LGHNA and CDR2 YNFKEQ. V gave up 3 bases and J gave up 1 base, with 16 bases separating them. DNA for the CDR3: TGTGCCAGCAGCCAGACCTTGGACAGCCATTCCTACAATGAGCAGTTCTTC. Residues: CASSQTLDSHSYNEQFF.

The V call is TRBV19, the J call TRBJ1-2, with D perhaps TRBD1 (5 bases). Germline V gives CDR1 LNHDA, CDR2 SQIVND (reference sequence). Trimming took 0 bases from V and 4 from J, leaving 9 bases between them. The CDR3 has 14 residues. Here the CDR3 reads CASSIDRDGYGYTF. As DNA, the CDR3 is TGTGCCAGTAGTATAGACAGGGATGGCTATGGCTACACCTTC. Drawing the rest from reference TRBV19 and TRBJ1-2, the complete variable domain is DGGITQSPKYLFRKEGQNVTLSCEQNLNHDAMYWYRQDPGQGLRLIYYSQIVNDFQKGDIAEGYSVSREKKESFPLTVTSAQKNPTAFYLCASSIDRDGYGYTFGSGTRLTVV.